These 26 T cell receptor beta chains originate from one sample sequenced in a study of vaccination and CD4 T cells after COVID-19. Described treatment: approximately nine-day PBMC culture with coronavirus spike peptide pools or control peptides (ViraFEST assay). Their cognate antigens are unknown. Cultured CD4+ T-cell DNA underwent Oncomine TCR Beta short-read sequencing. From the PCR reads, TCRdb called clonotypes with MiXCR, one entry per CDR3 protein. Found here are roughly 13,000 distinct CDR3 sequences, roughly 57% of them singletons; the top ten hold about 14%. The sequencing input was CD4+ T cells from blood, cultured in vitro. These TCRs come from a human donor who had recovered from COVID-19.

This chain uses TRBV7-3 with TRBJ2-3; a possible D gene is TRBD1 (6 bases). V was pared by 5 bases and J by 4 bases, with 19 bases between. The CDR3 contains 16 residues. The germline V gene has CDR1 SGHTA and CDR2 FQGTGA. CDR3 bases: TGTGCCAGCAGCCCCACAACAGGGAATTTAGCAGATACGCAGTATTTT. Translating gives CASSPTTGNLADTQYF.

The CDR3 region has the DNA TGTGCCAGCAGCCCCCGGGCAGGGGATGGCTACACCTTC. Its translation is CASSPRAGDGYTF. The chain links TRBV14 to TRBJ1-2, with D tentatively TRBD1 (6 bases). CDR1 is SGHDN and CDR2 is FVKESK in the germline V gene. The CDR3 extends over 13 amino acids. Deletions cut 4 bases from V and 6 bases from J, with 12 bases between.

The V gene is TRBV5-1, the J gene TRBJ1-6; D is ambiguous. This CDR3 is built from 13 residues. The germline CDR1 and CDR2 sequences are SGHRS and YFSETQ. V lost 9 bases and J lost 10, with 17 bases in between. The CDR3 region is CATSEGLESPLHF. The CDR3 nucleotides are TGCGCCACCTCGGAGGGTTTAGAGTCACCCCTCCACTTT.

This rearrangement joins TRBV7-9 to TRBJ1-1; D not resolved. The CDR3 length is 15 residues. The V end lost 4 bases, the J end lost 5 bases, and 17 bases lay between the germline ends. Looked up from germline, CDR1 is SEHNR and CDR2 is FQNEAQ (reference sequence). The CDR3 DNA sequence: TGTGCCAGCAGCTCCGGCCCAAAGGTGAGGACTGAAGCTTTCTTT. Protein: CASSSGPKVRTEAFF.

This clonotype was seen a few times. The chain uses TRBV30 and TRBJ1-1; D unclear. Trimming stripped 1 base from V and 5 bases from J, with 11 bases between. CDR1 is GTSNPN, CDR2 SVGIG, per germline (reference sequence). This CDR3 has 13 residues. CDR3 residues: CAWSAMGGTEAFF. CDR3 in DNA: TGTGCCTGGAGTGCCATGGGAGGTACTGAAGCTTTCTTT. Variable domain in full (rest from reference TRBV30 and TRBJ1-1): SQTIHQWPATLVQPVGSPLSLECTVEGTSNPNLYWYRQAAGRGLQLLFYSVGIGQISSEVPQNLSASRPQDRQFILSSKKLLLSDSGFYLCAWSAMGGTEAFFGQGTRLTVV.

This clonotype was observed a few times. This rearrangement joins TRBV2 to TRBJ1-1, with D unclear. V lost 4 bases to trimming and J lost 0 bases, with 9 bases between them. This CDR3 region has 14 residues. Germline V gene lookup returns CDR1 SNHLY and CDR2 FYNNEI. CDR3 nucleotide sequence: TGTGCCAGCAGTGTTGAGGTACTGAACACTGAAGCTTTCTTT. This translates into CASSVEVLNTEAFF.

This chain uses TRBV20-1 with TRBJ1-5; 8 nucleotides match TRBD1. Looked up from germline, CDR1 is DFQATT and CDR2 is SNEGSKA (reference sequence). The CDR3 has 12 residues. CDR3: CSPGQGDQPQHF. Written as DNA, the CDR3 is TGCAGCCCTGGACAGGGAGATCAGCCCCAGCATTTT.

This CDR3 is CASSLGPEGRTEAFF. DNA for the CDR3: TGTGCCAGCAGCTTGGGCCCTGAAGGGCGGACTGAAGCTTTCTTT. V and J are TRBV5-4 and TRBJ1-1; D call uncertain. This CDR3 comprises 15 residues. CDR1 and CDR2 (germline): SGHNT, YYREEE (reference sequence). V gave up 0 bases and J gave up 5 bases, with 14 bases separating them.

The CDR3 DNA reads as TGTGCCAGCAGACCGGGGACAGGGATGATCTGGGGTAATTCACCCCTCCACTTT. Protein: CASRPGTGMIWGNSPLHF. The chain is built from TRBV28 and TRBJ1-6, with 9 bases aligning to TRBD1. This CDR3 comprises 18 residues. After removal of 6 bases from V and 6 bases from J, the junction contained 15 bases not matched to a gene. Germline-derived CDR1 and CDR2 are MDHEN and SYDVKM.

In its sample, this clonotype was seen a few times. Germline is not matched at one junction end, which may reflect a read error. The CDR3 sequence is CASTLSPVSGANVLTF. DNA for the CDR3: TGTGCCAGCACCTTATCTCCGGTCTCTGGGGCCAACGTCCTGACTTTC. The chain joins TRBV7-3 to TRBJ2-6, with D uncertain. The CDR3 runs 16 residues. CDR1 SGHTA and CDR2 FQGTGA come from the germline V gene.

The chain uses TRBV2 and TRBJ2-2; D is ambiguous. Germline V gene lookup returns CDR1 SNHLY and CDR2 FYNNEI. V lost 5 bases, J lost 1 base, and 14 bases lay in between. The CDR3 sequence is 16 residues long. The CDR3, as DNA: TGTGCCAGCAGTAGGTCTTTCGGGCTGAACACCGGGGAGCTGTTTTTT. It translates to CASSRSFGLNTGELFF.

This clonotype was found a few times. V usage is TRBV7-9 and J usage is TRBJ1-2; no reliable D call. CDR3 length equals 12 residues. V lost 2 bases, J lost 4 bases, and 5 bases lay in between. The germline CDR1 and CDR2 sequences are SEHNR and FQNEAQ (reference sequence). This CDR3 reads CASSLTGYGYTF. The CDR3 coding sequence is TGTGCCAGCAGCTTAACGGGCTATGGCTACACCTTC. Filled out from reference TRBV7-9 and TRBJ1-2, the complete variable domain reads DTGVSQNPRHKITKRGQNVTFRCDPISEHNRLYWYRQTLGQGPEFLTYFQNEAQLEKSRLLSDRFSAERPKGSFSTLEIQRTEQGDSAMYLCASSLTGYGYTFGSGTRLTVV.

The chain carries TRBV19 and TRBJ2-7, with D perhaps matching TRBD2 (6 bases). This CDR3 contains 14 residues. V was clipped by 4 bases and J by 6 bases, with 16 bases between them. Germline CDR1 reads LNHDA; CDR2 reads SQIVND (reference sequence). The CDR3 DNA follows: TGTGCCAGTAGTAGTAATAGGGACTCCCGCGAGCAGTACTTC. This codes for CASSSNRDSREQYF.

The CDR3 DNA is TGCGCCAGCAGCCAAATAGCGGGAGTGCAAGAAGAGACCCAGTACTTC. Its translation: CASSQIAGVQEETQYF. The gene calls are TRBV4-1 and TRBJ2-5; 9 bases map to TRBD2. V lost 2 bases, J lost 3 bases, and 7 bases stayed unmatched. Germline V gene data show CDR1 as MGHRA and CDR2 as YSYEKL. The CDR3 loop spans 16 amino acids.

This sequence joins TRBV7-7 and TRBJ2-3; 8 bases agree with TRBD1. The CDR3 covers 15 residues. V was pared by 5 bases and J by 4 bases, with 8 bases of the junction left unmatched. Germline V gene sequence: CDR1 SSHAT, CDR2 FNYEAQ (reference sequence). The CDR3 protein is CASSTGQGKSDTQYF. The CDR3 DNA is TGTGCCAGCAGCACCGGACAGGGTAAATCAGATACGCAGTATTTT.

This chain connects TRBV10-1 to TRBJ2-3; the D is unclear. V gave up 9 bases and J gave up 1 base, with 17 bases separating them. This CDR3 contains 15 residues. The germline V gene encodes CDR1 WNHNN and CDR2 SYGVQD (reference sequence). The DNA of the CDR3 is TGCGCCAGGGCCCTCCCGACCTCGGGCACAGATACGCAGTATTTT. Encoded protein: CARALPTSGTDTQYF.

The V and J genes are TRBV5-4 and TRBJ2-1; 9 nucleotides line up with TRBD2. The germline V gene encodes CDR1 SGHNT and CDR2 YYREEE (reference sequence). The CDR3 consists of 16 residues. The V segment lost 6 bases and the J segment 10 bases; nucleotides outside the gene matches: 17. As DNA, the CDR3 is TGTGCCAGCAACAACGGCGGGAGGGCCTTTGCGGGCGAGCAGTTCTTC. This encodes CASNNGGRAFAGEQFF.

V is TRBV6-5 and J is TRBJ2-3; TRBD1 agrees at 7 bases. The junction had 15 bases not matched to a gene; V was cut back by 0 bases and J by 6 bases. CDR3 size: 18 residues. CDR1 MNHEY and CDR2 SVGAGI come from the germline V gene. CDR3 nucleotides: TGTGCCAGCAGTTACTCGACGGTTGCAGGGGGAACGTTGGATACGCAGTATTTT. Its translation is CASSYSTVAGGTLDTQYF.

The chain uses TRBV20-1 and TRBJ1-5; 10 nucleotides align to TRBD1. V gave up 3 bases and J gave up 5 bases; unmatched junction bases: 10. Looked up from germline, CDR1 is DFQATT and CDR2 is SNEGSKA (reference sequence). The CDR3 runs to 16 residues. The CDR3 protein is CSASINRDRGYQPQHF. DNA for the CDR3: TGCAGTGCTAGTATTAACCGGGACAGGGGATATCAGCCCCAGCATTTT.

This clonotype has more than one count but fewer than ten. This chain uses TRBV6-1 with TRBJ2-4; D ambiguous. V dropped 5 bases and J dropped 6 bases, with 11 bases sitting between them. The CDR3 covers 13 residues. The germline V gene encodes CDR1 MNHNS and CDR2 SASEGT. The CDR3 protein is CASSNGPGNIQYF. CDR3 nucleotides: TGTGCCAGCAGTAACGGTCCTGGAAACATTCAGTACTTC.

The chain employs TRBV10-3 and TRBJ2-5; 11 nucleotides agree with TRBD1. In germline, CDR1 is ENHRY, CDR2 SYGVKD. The CDR3 totals 13 residues. V gave up 8 bases and J gave up 8 bases; unmatched junction bases: 7. The CDR3 region has the DNA TGTGCCATCCATCGGGACAGGGGGGATACCCAGTACTTC. Amino acids: CAIHRDRGDTQYF.

The chain recombines TRBV7-9 with TRBJ1-4; TRBD1 aligns across 9 bases. This CDR3 contains 15 residues. V dropped 1 base and J dropped 10; count of bases not matched to a gene: 7. In germline, CDR1 is SEHNR, CDR2 FQNEAQ (reference sequence). CDR3 DNA sequence: TGTGCCAGCAGCTTAGTGGGACAGGGTCTCGGAAAACTGTTTTTT. Encoded protein: CASSLVGQGLGKLFF.

This clonotype was seen a few times. The V and J genes are TRBV10-3 and TRBJ2-5, with D perhaps TRBD2 (5 bases). CDR3 length: 15 residues. CDR1 ENHRY and CDR2 SYGVKD come from the germline V gene. Trimming removed 4 bases at V and 4 bases at J, with 16 bases between. CDR3 in DNA: TGTGCCATCAGTGCTGGGGAGACCTCGGCAGAGACCCAGTACTTC. It codes for CAISAGETSAETQYF.

The genes are TRBV18 and TRBJ2-5; TRBD2 aligns across 8 bases. The CDR3 contains 16 residues. The ends lost 0 bases at V and 2 bases at J; junction bases unmatched: 5. Germline loops: CDR1 KGHSH, CDR2 LQKENI. CDR3 amino acids: CASSPPGLAGQETQYF. In DNA, the CDR3 is TGTGCCAGCTCACCACCCGGGTTAGCGGGACAAGAGACCCAGTACTTC.

The chain is built from TRBV6-1 and TRBJ1-6; D call uncertain. Trimming left V 8 bases short and J 9 bases short, with 11 bases between. CDR1 is MNHNS and CDR2 is SASEGT in the germline V gene. CDR3 length: 12 amino acids. The chain's CDR3 is CASQADSSPLHF. CDR3 nucleotides: TGTGCCAGCCAGGCAGACTCTTCACCCCTCCACTTT.

For the CDR3, the DNA is TGTGCCTGGAGTGTAGGTCAGCTCACCGGGGAGCTGTTTTTT. Its protein product is CAWSVGQLTGELFF. The chain is built from TRBV30 and TRBJ2-2; D not certain. V lost 0 bases and J lost 4, with 9 bases in between. Germline V gene data show CDR1 as GTSNPN and CDR2 as SVGIG (reference sequence). The CDR3 is made up of 14 amino acids.